This T cell receptor beta chain was sequenced for a study of CD8 T cells in ankylosing spondylitis. From the 5' RACE reads, TCRdb called clonotypes with MiXCR, one entry per CDR3 protein. The sample holds about 360,000 distinct CDR3 sequences, about 20% seen once. With respect to this clonotype: Its antigen is currently unknown.

The germline V gene encodes CDR1 SGDLS and CDR2 YYNGEE. The CDR3 totals 17 residues. Trimming stripped 3 bases from V and 0 bases from J, with 15 bases between. Study-level points and caveats: The disease-linked clones had a CD8+ phenotype and low blood frequencies. Disease-linked clones reportedly showed significant enrichment in matched ankylosing spondylitis synovial fluid. One TCR beta motif, made up of under ten highly homologous variants, appeared characteristic of ankylosing spondylitis blood.

This chain joins TRBV9 and TRBJ2-2; D unresolved. The sequence came from a male donor with ankylosing spondylitis or in good health (not recorded which). The specimen sequenced was blood, either unsorted or a sorted T cell fraction (not recorded which). This CDR3 is CASSAPRGVANTGELFF. In DNA, the CDR3 is TGTGCCAGCAGCGCCCCCCGTGGCGTTGCGAACACCGGGGAGCTGTTTTTT. Together with reference TRBV9 and TRBJ2-2, the CDR3 gives the full variable domain: DSGVTQTPKHLITATGQRVTLRCSPRSGDLSVYWYQQSLDQGLQFLIQYYNGEERAKGNILERFSAQQFPDLHSELNLSSLELGDSALYFCASSAPRGVANTGELFFGEGSRLTVL.